This TCR beta chain appears in the sequencing data of a study of shared clonotypes between healthy human individuals. Study summary: The cohort had two women and three men, ages 18 to 49.

It was at deep level that the assay was run. The authors distributed each subset's genomic DNA evenly over several immunoSEQ plates. Profiling relied on immunoSEQ multiplex PCR, and the TCRdb table lists in-frame clones only, not all of them. The sample carries about 1.5 million clones, about 98% recorded once. Points from the study as a whole: For naive CD4 cells, around 5.1% of clonotypes were shared across a few donors.

CDR1 SGDLS and CDR2 YYNGEE come from the germline V gene. The ends were cut back, 3 bases at V and 0 bases at J, with 10 bases in the middle. This CDR3 has 15 amino acids. Notes on this clone: Its antigen remains unknown.

Sequencing used naive CD4+ T cells sorted from blood. This sample's subset: CD45RA+ positively selected. The clonotype comes from a man aged 30 to 45 in good health. The rearrangement links TRBV9 to TRBJ1-3; tentatively, D is TRBD1 (5 bases). The CDR3 here is CASSAIGGSGNTIYF. The CDR3 DNA follows: TGTGCCAGCAGCGCGATCGGGGGCTCTGGAAACACCATATATTTT.